Presented here are 22 T cell receptor beta chains from one specimen sequenced in a study of CD8+ T cells in alopecia areata. Treatment in this sample: oral pan-JAK inhibitor, 5-10 mg twice daily. As the sequencing template, cDNA was produced by extracting RNA and reverse transcribing it. Libraries were prepared by immunoSEQ multiplex PCR; TCRdb keeps only in-frame clonotypes and omits some of them. The sample has approximately 200,000 clones, 50% to 60% seen once. Specimen: CD4+ T cells sorted from blood, collected at week 4, from a patient treated with tofacitinib. The source is a human donor with alopecia areata.

This clone has only a few counts. The sample holds other DNA sequences that translate to the same CDR3. The chain combines TRBV5-6 with TRBJ2-5; D might be TRBD2 (7 bases). CDR3 length: 13 amino acids. The V end was cut by 2 bases, the J end by 5 bases, with 10 bases between. Germline V lookup: CDR1 SGHDT, CDR2 YYEEEE. The CDR3 is CASSFRGAETQYF. The DNA for the CDR3 is TGTGCCAGCAGCTTTCGGGGGGCGGAGACCCAGTACTTC.

V gene TRBV2 combines with J gene TRBJ1-5; maybe TRBD1 (5 bases). Germline V CDR1 and CDR2: SNHLY, FYNNEI. The V gene lost 4 bases and the J gene lost 0 bases, with 10 bases spanning the gap. CDR3 length: 15 amino acids. CDR3 in DNA: TGTGCCAGCAGTGGACAGCGATATAGCAATCAGCCCCAGCATTTT. This gives the protein CASSGQRYSNQPQHF.

The chain couples TRBV28 to TRBJ2-2, with TRBD2 matching 12 bases. Germline-derived CDR1 and CDR2 are MDHEN and SYDVKM. V was pared by 5 bases and J by 4 bases, with 2 bases of the junction left unmatched. This CDR3 has 15 amino acids. The CDR3 DNA reads as TGTGCCAGCAGTCCGGGACTAGCGGGCACCGGGGAGCTGTTTTTT. It translates to CASSPGLAGTGELFF.

V usage is TRBV7-7 and J usage is TRBJ2-5; D is ambiguous. Trimming cost V 1 base and J 2 bases, with 11 bases left between them. The CDR3 is 15 residues long. Per germline, CDR1 SSHAT and CDR2 FNYEAQ (reference sequence). CDR3: CASSLVGSAQETQYF. The CDR3 coding sequence is TGTGCCAGCAGCTTAGTTGGGTCAGCACAAGAGACCCAGTACTTC.

This clone showed up just once. This chain connects TRBV19 to TRBJ2-1; no definite D call. The V and J ends lost 3 bases and 10 bases respectively, with 13 bases between them. Germline assignment: CDR1 LNHDA and CDR2 SQIVND (reference sequence). The CDR3 loop spans 13 amino acids. In nucleotides, the CDR3 is TGTGCCAGTAGTATGCCTGTAGCCGTGGAGCAGTTCTTC. It specifies CASSMPVAVEQFF.

This clone has a single count. In DNA form, the CDR3 reads TGTGCCTGGACGGCAGGCCAAGAGACCCAGTACTTC. Translation gives CAWTAGQETQYF. V and J are TRBV30 and TRBJ2-5; D uncertain. With 4 bases removed from V and 1 base from J, the gap between germline ends came to 7 bases. The germline gives CDR1 GTSNPN, CDR2 SVGIG (reference sequence). The CDR3 covers 12 residues.

This sequence joins TRBV14 and TRBJ2-7; D gene uncertain. Germline CDR1 reads SGHDN; CDR2 reads FVKESK. V gave up 1 base and J gave up 3 bases, with 13 bases separating them. The CDR3 length is 15 residues. CDR3 DNA sequence: TGTGCCAGCAGCCAAGCTTCACAGCCCAACTACGAGCAGTACTTC. This sequence encodes CASSQASQPNYEQYF.

The gene calls are TRBV5-6 and TRBJ2-5, with unresolved D. Germline assignment: CDR1 SGHDT and CDR2 YYEEEE. V was clipped by 0 bases and J by 5 bases, with 2 bases between them. The CDR3 covers 11 residues. CDR3 residues: CASSLVETQYF. The CDR3 coding sequence is TGTGCCAGCAGCTTGGTGGAGACCCAGTACTTC.

The chain couples TRBV18 to TRBJ2-5; 8 bases fit TRBD2. The V segment lost 6 bases and the J segment 2 bases; nucleotides outside the gene matches: 8. Germline V gives CDR1 KGHSH, CDR2 LQKENI. The CDR3 is 15 residues long. The CDR3 DNA is TGTGCCAGCTCCGCTACTAGCGGACCTCAAGAGACCCAGTACTTC. It encodes CASSATSGPQETQYF.

This chain uses TRBV6-5 with TRBJ1-5; possible D gene TRBD1, 6 bases. V was trimmed by 5 bases and J by 1 base, leaving 9 bases between them. This CDR3 comprises 14 residues. Germline assignment: CDR1 MNHEY and CDR2 SVGAGI. The CDR3 reads CASSTGRSNQPQHF. In DNA form, the CDR3 reads TGTGCCAGCAGTACAGGGAGAAGCAATCAGCCCCAGCATTTT.

This clone came up a few times. This sequence joins TRBV7-2 and TRBJ2-7, with D perhaps matching TRBD2 (6 bases). This CDR3 spans 14 amino acids. V dropped 5 bases and J dropped 0 bases, with 11 bases sitting between them. Germline V lookup: CDR1 SGHTA, CDR2 FQGNSA. The CDR3 nucleotides are TGTGCCAGCAGCCCAACTAGCTACTCCTACGAGCAGTACTTC. Amino acid sequence: CASSPTSYSYEQYF. Using reference TRBV7-2 and TRBJ2-7 for the parts outside the CDR3, the full variable domain is GAGVSQSPSNKVTEKGKDVELRCDPISGHTALYWYRQSLGQGLEFLIYFQGNSAPDKSGLPSDRFSAERTGGSVSTLTIQRTQQEDSAVYLCASSPTSYSYEQYFGPGTRLTVT.

CDR3 loop: CASSYSGGRYGYTF. For the CDR3, the DNA is TGTGCCAGCAGTTACTCAGGGGGACGCTATGGCTACACCTTC. The V call is TRBV6-5, the J call TRBJ1-2; maybe TRBD1 (6 bases). CDR1 is MNHEY and CDR2 is SVGAGI in the germline V gene. V lost 0 bases, J lost 4 bases, and 9 bases lay in between. The CDR3 consists of 14 residues.

This clone was found a few times. The chain uses TRBV9 and TRBJ2-7; D gene ambiguous. Germline values: CDR1 SGDLS, CDR2 YYNGEE. Trimming shortened V by 2 bases and J by 4 bases, and 10 bases separated the two germline ends. The CDR3 loop spans 13 amino acids. For the CDR3, the DNA is TGTGCCAGCAGCGTGACTTCCGATTACGAGCAGTACTTC. Residues: CASSVTSDYEQYF.

The chain employs TRBV30 and TRBJ1-2; D remains unclear. The CDR3 extends over 11 amino acids. Trimming removed 4 bases at V and 8 bases at J, with 11 bases between. Germline assignment: CDR1 GTSNPN and CDR2 SVGIG (reference sequence). The DNA of the CDR3 is TGTGCCTGGAACCAGTCTCCCGGCTACACCTTC. The encoded protein is CAWNQSPGYTF.

This clone has a handful of counts. The V gene is TRBV15, the J gene TRBJ1-5; D call uncertain. The CDR3 consists of 13 residues. The germline V and J ends were trimmed by 5 bases and 4 bases, with 9 bases remaining between them. Germline V CDR1 and CDR2: LNHNV, YYDKDF (reference sequence). CDR3 bases: TGTGCCACCAGCCGTACGACGAATCAGCCCCAGCATTTT. This translates into CATSRTTNQPQHF.

The chain couples TRBV28 to TRBJ2-1, with TRBD2 identical over 11 bases. J lost 7 bases, V lost 10 bases, and 6 bases had no gene match. The CDR3 runs to 13 residues. In germline, CDR1 is MDHEN, CDR2 SYDVKM. This CDR3 reads CATTSGSVNEQFF. The CDR3 DNA sequence: TGTGCCACAACTAGCGGGAGTGTTAATGAGCAGTTCTTC. Drawing the rest from reference TRBV28 and TRBJ2-1, the complete variable domain is DVKVTQSSRYLVKRTGEKVFLECVQDMDHENMFWYRQDPGLGLRLIYFSYDVKMKEKGDIPEGYSVSREKKERFSLILESASTNQTSMYLCATTSGSVNEQFFGPGTRLTVL.

This sequence joins TRBV30 and TRBJ2-4; no clear D. This CDR3 has 13 amino acids. The V gene lost 4 bases and the J gene lost 0 bases, with 7 bases spanning the gap. The V gene's germline CDR1 is GTSNPN and CDR2 SVGIG (reference sequence). CDR3 protein: CAWNVAAKNIQYF. The CDR3 nucleotides read TGTGCCTGGAACGTAGCAGCCAAAAACATTCAGTACTTC.

This clone has more than one count but fewer than ten. V and J are TRBV29-1 and TRBJ2-7; 7 bases line up with TRBD1. After removal of 4 bases from V and 6 bases from J, the junction contained 12 bases not matched to a gene. Germline V lookup: CDR1 SQVTM, CDR2 ANQGSEA. The CDR3 sequence is 14 residues long. In nucleotides, the CDR3 is TGCAGCGTTGGTAAGGACAGGTATTTTGTCGAGCAGTACTTC. It specifies CSVGKDRYFVEQYF.

This clone was found a few times. This chain connects TRBV27 to TRBJ2-1; weak D call: TRBD2 (6 bases). Deletions cut 2 bases from V and 7 bases from J, with 12 bases between. The CDR3 contains 14 residues. Germline V CDR1 and CDR2: MNHEY, SMNVEV (reference sequence). In DNA, the CDR3 is TGTGCCAGCAGTTTAGAGGAGGGTCCAAATGAGCAGTTCTTC. This codes for CASSLEEGPNEQFF.

There are a few counts of this clone. The chain links TRBV5-1 to TRBJ2-7, with TRBD1 identical over 7 bases. J gave up 4 bases and V 2 bases, and 9 bases lay outside the gene matches. Germline V gene data show CDR1 as SGHRS and CDR2 as YFSETQ. This CDR3 has 15 amino acids. The CDR3 loop is CASSLAGTENYEQYF. The DNA for the CDR3 is TGCGCCAGCAGCTTAGCCGGGACAGAAAATTACGAGCAGTACTTC.

This clone is a singleton in its sample. The chain has TRBV27 and TRBJ1-3; no clear D. CDR3 length: 13 residues. The ends were cut back, 10 bases at V and 2 bases at J, with 12 bases in the middle. The germline V gene encodes CDR1 MNHEY and CDR2 SMNVEV (reference sequence). CDR3 DNA: TGTGCCACCGCGGACCGCCCTGGAAACACCATATATTTT. It is translated as CATADRPGNTIYF.

The chain uses TRBV5-1 and TRBJ2-2, with D maybe TRBD2 (5 bases). Germline V gives CDR1 SGHRS, CDR2 YFSETQ. Trimming pared 0 bases from V and 5 bases from J, leaving 11 bases between. This CDR3 is 15 amino acids long. The CDR3 nucleotides read TGCGCCAGCAGCTTGGACATTGGGGAGACCGGGGAGCTGTTTTTT. Amino acids: CASSLDIGETGELFF. The entire variable domain, with the rest obtained from reference TRBV5-1 and TRBJ2-2, is as follows: KAGVTQTPRYLIKTRGQQVTLSCSPISGHRSVSWYQQTPGQGLQFLFEYFSETQRNKGNFPGRFSGRQFSNSRSEMNVSTLELGDSALYLCASSLDIGETGELFFGEGSRLTVL.